The T cell receptor (beta chain) described here comes from a study of blood T cell repertoires in COVID-19. Study overall: Donors in the United States, Italy and Spain gave samples during acute or convalescent COVID-19. Nucleic acid was either cDNA or gDNA, and it came from T cells, B-cell-depleted T cells, or PBMCs.

In the original workflow: How many nucleated cells were present was estimated from reference gene primer amplification. Method: immunoSEQ multiplex PCR; TCRdb's copy keeps in-frame clones and lacks some. Clone size and V and J calls were adopted from that table, with D and trimming inferred from the DNA. The sample includes about 150,000 clones, roughly four fifths seen only once; the top ten take about 8%. The ends lost 6 bases at V and 6 bases at J; junction bases unmatched: 8. The CDR3 sequence is 16 residues long. The germline gives CDR1 ENHRY, CDR2 SYGVKD. The sample taken for sequencing was peripheral blood. J is TRBJ2-3 and V is TRBV10-3; 14 bases agree with TRBD2. This clonotype originated in a human donor with acute or convalescent COVID-19. The donor label of this sample is uncertain. This CDR3 reads CAISPGLAGGSDTQYF. CDR3 DNA: TGTGCCATCAGCCCCGGACTAGCGGGGGGCTCGGATACGCAGTATTTT.